This T cell receptor (beta chain) was retrieved from a study of metastatic and nonmetastatic thyroid tumors. Study-level background: The authors compared repertoires across blood and tumor or nodule tissue from malignant and benign thyroid patients.

Thyroid surgery had not been preceded by any treatment in any patient. This clone is medium-sized by share. Authors' analysis steps: Using the CDR3 differences seen across clinicopathological groups, the authors built a distant-metastasis classifier for papillary thyroid cancer, which was meant to discriminate distant-metastatic patients. TCRdb re-clonotyped the PCR reads via MiXCR. These V and J calls rely on TCRdb rather than the paper's analysis. Of tens of thousands of clones listed, around 15% are singletons. The CDR3 length is 12 residues. CDR1 is MNHNS and CDR2 is SASEGT in the germline V gene. The trim removed 6 bases at V and 5 bases at J, leaving 2 bases unmatched.

The chain recombines TRBV6-1 with TRBJ2-7, with TRBD1 matching 9 bases. The source material was blood. This clonotype was obtained from a female donor with papillary thyroid cancer or a benign thyroid nodule (not recorded which). Some clones in this sample may be carry-over from other donors' samples. The CDR3 spells CASRRDRDEQYF. CDR3 DNA: TGTGCCAGCAGGAGGGACAGGGACGAGCAGTACTTC.